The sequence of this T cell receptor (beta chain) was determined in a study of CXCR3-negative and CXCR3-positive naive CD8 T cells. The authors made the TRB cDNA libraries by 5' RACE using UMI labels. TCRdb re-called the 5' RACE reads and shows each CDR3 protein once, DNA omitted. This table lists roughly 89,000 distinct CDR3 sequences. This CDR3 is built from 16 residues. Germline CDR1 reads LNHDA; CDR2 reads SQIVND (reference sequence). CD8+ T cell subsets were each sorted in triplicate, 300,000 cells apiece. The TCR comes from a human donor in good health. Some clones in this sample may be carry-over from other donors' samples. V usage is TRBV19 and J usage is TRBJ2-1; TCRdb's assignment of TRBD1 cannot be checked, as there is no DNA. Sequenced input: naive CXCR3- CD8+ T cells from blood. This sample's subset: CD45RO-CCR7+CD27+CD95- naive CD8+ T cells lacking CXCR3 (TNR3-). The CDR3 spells CASSKLTGQSYNEQFF.